This TCR beta chain was obtained from a study of CD8+ T cells in alopecia areata. Study-wide results and caveats: An increase in clonality over normal scalp was evident in lesional scalp, especially alopecia totalis/universalis.

In regard to this clone: Its antigen is still unknown.

Once RNA had been extracted, it was reverse transcribed into cDNA to act as the sequencing template. Generated by immunoSEQ multiplex PCR, the TCRdb table keeps only in-frame clones and is missing some. Found here are about 120,000 clones, about 50% of them singletons; the top ten hold roughly 0.5%. Treatment described: oral pan-JAK inhibitor, 5-10 mg twice daily. Sampling of alopecia areata patients yielded lesional scalp punch biopsies as well as peripheral blood. The CDR3 contains 12 residues. CDR1 is SGHRS and CDR2 is YFSETQ in the germline V gene. V shed 3 bases, J shed 10 bases, and the junction held 3 bases outside the gene matches.

This TCR was sampled from a human donor with alopecia areata. The material was CD4+ T cells sorted from blood, obtained at week 4, from a patient treated with tofacitinib. This rearrangement joins TRBV5-1 to TRBJ2-1; the match to TRBD2 covers 8 bases. The CDR3 DNA follows: TGCGCCAGCAGCTCCGGGAGGGGGGAGCAGTTCTTC. This codes for CASSSGRGEQFF.